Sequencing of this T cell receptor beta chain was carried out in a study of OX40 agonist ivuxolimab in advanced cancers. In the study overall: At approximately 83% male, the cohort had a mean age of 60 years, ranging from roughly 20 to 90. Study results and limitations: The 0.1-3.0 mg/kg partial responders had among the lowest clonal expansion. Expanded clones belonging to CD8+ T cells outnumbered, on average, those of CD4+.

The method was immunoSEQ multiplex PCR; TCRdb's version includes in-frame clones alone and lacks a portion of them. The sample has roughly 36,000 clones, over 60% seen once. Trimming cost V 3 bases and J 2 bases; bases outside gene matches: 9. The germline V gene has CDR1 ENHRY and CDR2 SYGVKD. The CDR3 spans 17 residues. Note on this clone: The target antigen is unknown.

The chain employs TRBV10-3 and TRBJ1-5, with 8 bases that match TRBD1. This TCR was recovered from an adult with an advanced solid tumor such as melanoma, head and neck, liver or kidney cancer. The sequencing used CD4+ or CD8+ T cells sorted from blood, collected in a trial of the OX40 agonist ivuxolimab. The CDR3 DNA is TGTGCCATCAGTGAATCACAGGGGGTTTATGGCAATCAGCCCCAGCATTTT. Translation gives CAISESQGVYGNQPQHF.